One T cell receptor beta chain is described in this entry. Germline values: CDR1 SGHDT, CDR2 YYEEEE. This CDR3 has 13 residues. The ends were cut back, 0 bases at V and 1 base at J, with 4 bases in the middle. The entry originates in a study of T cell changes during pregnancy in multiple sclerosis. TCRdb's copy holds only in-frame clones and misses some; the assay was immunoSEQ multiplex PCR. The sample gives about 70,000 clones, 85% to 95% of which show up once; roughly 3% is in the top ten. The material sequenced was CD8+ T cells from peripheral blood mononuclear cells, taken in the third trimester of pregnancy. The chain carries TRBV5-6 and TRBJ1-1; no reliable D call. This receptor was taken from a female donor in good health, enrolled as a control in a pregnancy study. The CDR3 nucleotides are TGTGCCAGCAGCTTGGGAGCGAACACTGAAGCTTTCTTT. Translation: CASSLGANTEAFF.